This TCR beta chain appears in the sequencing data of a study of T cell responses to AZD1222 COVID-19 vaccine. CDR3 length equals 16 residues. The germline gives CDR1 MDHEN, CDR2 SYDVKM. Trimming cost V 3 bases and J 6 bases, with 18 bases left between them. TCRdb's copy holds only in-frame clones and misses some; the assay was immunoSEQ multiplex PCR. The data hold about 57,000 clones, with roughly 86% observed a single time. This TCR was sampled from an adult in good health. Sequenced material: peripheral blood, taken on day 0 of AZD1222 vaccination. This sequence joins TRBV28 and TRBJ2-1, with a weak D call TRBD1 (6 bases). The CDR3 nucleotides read TGTGCCAGCAGTTTTTCTTTAGGCAGGGGTGTCAATGAGCAGTTCTTC. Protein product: CASSFSLGRGVNEQFF. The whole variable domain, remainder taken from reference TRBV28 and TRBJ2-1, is DVKVTQSSRYLVKRTGEKVFLECVQDMDHENMFWYRQDPGLGLRLIYFSYDVKMKEKGDIPEGYSVSREKKERFSLILESASTNQTSMYLCASSFSLGRGVNEQFFGPGTRLTVL.